The T cell receptor (beta chain) described here comes from a study of T cell changes during pregnancy in multiple sclerosis. Produced via immunoSEQ multiplex PCR; TCRdb's table is partial and in-frame only. The repertoire holds some 49,000 clones, with 91% as singletons. The V gene's germline CDR1 is SEHNR and CDR2 FQNEAQ (reference sequence). With 5 bases clipped from V and 2 bases from J, the junction kept 14 bases outside the gene matches. The CDR3 has 17 amino acids. This TCR was recovered from a female donor with multiple sclerosis, enrolled in a pregnancy study. The chain carries TRBV7-9 and TRBJ2-5; TRBD1 aligns across 7 bases. The sample consisted of CD8+ T cells from peripheral blood mononuclear cells, taken in the second trimester of pregnancy. CDR3 DNA: TGTGCCAGCAGCCCGAAGGGGGCAGGGATGTCGCAAGAGACCCAGTACTTC. This sequence encodes CASSPKGAGMSQETQYF.